This T cell receptor (beta chain) was identified during a study of cytomegalovirus exposure and HLA in healthy donors. Study observations and caveats: Many donors carried some public TCRs, although rarity characterized most TCR sequences.

Concerning this clone: Its antigen is undetermined.

CDR1 and CDR2 (germline): MNHEY, SMNVEV (reference sequence). V lost 3 bases, J lost 1 base, and 12 bases lay in between. CDR3 length: 16 residues. The PCR was carried out with 60 Vbeta primers and 13 Jbeta primers. Clones were read by immunoSEQ multiplex PCR, and TCRdb kept only the in-frame ones, dropping some. The sample has 120,000 to 150,000 clones, over 60% seen once. The chain is built from TRBV27 and TRBJ2-2; a weak D match, TRBD1 (7 bases). The TCR originated in a man between 40 and 49 years old in good health and CMV-seropositive. Sequenced material: PBMCs. The CDR3 spells CASSFQGGLNTGELFF. The CDR3 DNA sequence: TGTGCCAGCAGTTTCCAGGGGGGATTGAACACCGGGGAGCTGTTTTTT.